The 24 T cell receptor beta chains below were found in one sample sequenced in a study of blood T cell repertoires in COVID-19 (dated by TCRdb to 2018 to 2020). Receptor libraries were prepared by the immunoSEQ multiplex PCR assay. TCRdb mirrors the immuneACCESS table, restricted to in-frame sequences. Some clones are absent from its copies; in checked studies, under half trace to an unresolved V gene, and the reason for the others is unknown. The sample profile shows roughly 180,000 clones; approximately 90% of them were found once. The biggest ten clones account for about 2.1% of the sample. Sequencing used peripheral blood. These receptors were taken from a man in his sixties or seventies with active or convalescent COVID-19.

The chain is built from TRBV28 and TRBJ1-2; D might be TRBD1 (6 bases). Trimming stripped 2 bases from V and 0 bases from J, with 13 bases between. This CDR3 region has 16 residues. Germline assignment: CDR1 MDHEN and CDR2 SYDVKM. CDR3 sequence: CASSLLGHRANYGYTF. CDR3 nucleotides: TGTGCCAGCAGTTTACTGGGACACCGAGCTAACTATGGCTACACCTTC.

DNA of the CDR3: TGTGCCAGCAGCCCGAGCGGGGTCAATGAGCAGTTCTTC. Protein product: CASSPSGVNEQFF. The V and J genes are TRBV9 and TRBJ2-1, with 7 bases aligning to TRBD2. Germline trimming cut 4 bases from V and 6 bases from J; bases unmatched to any gene: 4. CDR3 length equals 13 residues. The germline CDR1 and CDR2 sequences are SGDLS and YYNGEE.

This chain connects TRBV10-3 to TRBJ2-3, with D possibly matching TRBD2 (6 bases). There are 15 residues in the CDR3. CDR1 is ENHRY and CDR2 is SYGVKD in the germline V gene. V lost 2 bases, J lost 3 bases, and 12 bases lay in between. CDR3 nucleotides: TGTGCCATCAGTGAGGCCTTAGCGGTTACAGATACGCAGTATTTT. This translates into CAISEALAVTDTQYF.

The chain uses TRBV2 and TRBJ1-1; D remains ambiguous. Between the trimmed V and J ends, which lost 8 bases and 1 base, there was a span of 11 bases. Per the germline V gene, CDR1 is SNHLY and CDR2 is FYNNEI. The CDR3 has 13 amino acids. The CDR3 sequence: CASSLEGNTEAFF. The CDR3 DNA is TGTGCCAGCTCCCTAGAGGGGAACACTGAAGCTTTCTTT.

The chain is built from TRBV18 and TRBJ1-2; no definite D call. V lost 3 bases to trimming and J lost 5 bases, with 10 bases between them. From germline, CDR1 is KGHSH and CDR2 LQKENI. CDR3 length: 13 residues. The CDR3 protein is CASSPSGAYGYTF. The CDR3 DNA is TGTGCCAGCTCACCGTCCGGAGCATATGGCTACACCTTC.

This clone showed up just once. The rearrangement joins TRBV19 to TRBJ2-5; 10 positions agree with TRBD2. V was pared by 3 bases and J by 11 bases, with 27 bases of the junction left unmatched. This CDR3 region has 20 residues. Germline values: CDR1 LNHDA, CDR2 SQIVND (reference sequence). CDR3 sequence (DNA): TGTGCCAGTAGTATTGCTGGGGCTAGCGGGGGAGCCCCGCCGAACCTGAAGCAGTACTTC. This translates into CASSIAGASGGAPPNLKQYF.

V usage is TRBV28 and J usage is TRBJ1-2, with D maybe TRBD1 (5 bases). Germline assignment: CDR1 MDHEN and CDR2 SYDVKM. V lost 8 bases to trimming and J lost 5 bases, with 9 bases between them. The length of the CDR3 is 11 residues. The CDR3 spells CASRDSYGYTF. CDR3 sequence (DNA): TGTGCCAGCCGTGACAGTTATGGCTACACCTTC.

The chain employs TRBV7-9 and TRBJ2-5, with 8 bases fitting TRBD2. The V gene's germline CDR1 is SEHNR and CDR2 FQNEAQ (reference sequence). The CDR3 is made up of 15 amino acids. The ends lost 3 bases at V and 1 base at J; junction bases unmatched: 4. CDR3 residues: CASSFTSGGQETQYF. CDR3 nucleotide sequence: TGTGCCAGCAGCTTCACTAGCGGAGGCCAAGAGACCCAGTACTTC.

The J gene is TRBJ2-3, the V gene TRBV5-8, with 9 bases fitting TRBD2. This CDR3 spans 15 amino acids. The J segment lost 2 bases and the V segment lost 3 bases, leaving 4 bases of the junction unmatched. CDR1 and CDR2 from the germline V gene are SGHTS and YDEGEE. The CDR3 DNA follows: TGTGCCAGCAGCTCTGGCGGGGGGGCCACAGATACGCAGTATTTT. This gives the protein CASSSGGGATDTQYF.

The V call is TRBV11-2, the J call TRBJ2-3; 8 nucleotides align to TRBD2. This CDR3 is 14 amino acids long. Germline assignment: CDR1 SGHAT and CDR2 FQNNGV. The V gene end was trimmed by 7 bases and the J gene end by 3 bases; junction bases not matched to a gene: 6. CDR3 in DNA: TGTGCCAGCACCCTCGGGGGGGCGACAGATACGCAGTATTTT. Translated, it gives CASTLGGATDTQYF.

This clone was counted once. The rearrangement joins TRBV5-1 to TRBJ2-7; the D is unclear. V was trimmed by 0 bases and J by 6 bases, leaving 19 bases between them. Germline CDR1 and CDR2: SGHRS and YFSETQ. This CDR3 comprises 16 residues. In DNA, the CDR3 is TGCGCCAGCAGCTTGGACCTCCCGGCAGCAGGCAGCGAGCAGTACTTC. This encodes CASSLDLPAAGSEQYF.

V is TRBV5-1 and J is TRBJ2-7; 11 bases map to TRBD2. The CDR3 runs 17 residues. Germline assignment: CDR1 SGHRS and CDR2 YFSETQ. Unmatched junction bases numbered 13, after V lost 4 bases and J lost 4 bases. CDR3 in DNA: TGCGCCAGCAGCCCGGGTCTGAAGACTAGCGGGGAATACGAGCAGTACTTC. Encoded protein: CASSPGLKTSGEYEQYF.

The chain links TRBV12-3 or TRBV12-4 to TRBJ2-7; tentatively, D is TRBD2 (5 bases). V was trimmed by 7 bases and J by 8 bases, leaving 15 bases between them. The CDR3 is 12 amino acids. This CDR3 reads CASTLSGGQQYF. The CDR3 DNA sequence: TGTGCCAGCACTCTATCAGGAGGACAGCAGTACTTC.

The chain carries TRBV6-4 and TRBJ2-1, with D unresolved. The germline V gene encodes CDR1 MRHNA and CDR2 SNTAGT. V lost 5 bases to trimming and J lost 8 bases, with 22 bases between them. This CDR3 comprises 16 residues. CDR3 nucleotide sequence: TGTGCCAGCAGTTTTTCGCACAGAGTAGGTTTCGATGAGCAGTTCTTC. Its protein product is CASSFSHRVGFDEQFF.

This chain joins TRBV24-1 and TRBJ2-5; D perhaps matches TRBD2 (6 bases). This CDR3 is 13 amino acids long. The V gene's germline CDR1 is KGHDR and CDR2 SFDVKD. V lost 2 bases and J lost 5, with 8 bases in between. The CDR3 sequence: CATSDSGTETQYF. CDR3 nucleotide sequence: TGTGCCACCAGTGATTCAGGGACTGAGACCCAGTACTTC.

The chain combines TRBV28 with TRBJ2-3; 12 nucleotides match TRBD1. The germline gives CDR1 MDHEN, CDR2 SYDVKM. This CDR3 is built from 16 residues. The ends lost 5 bases at V and 4 bases at J; junction bases unmatched: 7. The CDR3 region is CASSGSGTGGPDTQYF. The CDR3 bases are TGTGCCAGCAGTGGATCCGGGACAGGGGGCCCAGATACGCAGTATTTT.

This chain connects TRBV6-5 to TRBJ1-1; D uncertain. Germline-derived CDR1 and CDR2 are MNHEY and SVGAGI. V shed 7 bases and J shed 1 base, with 13 bases lying between them. This CDR3 has 14 amino acids. The CDR3 is CASTPPGPNTEAFF. The CDR3 nucleotides are TGTGCCAGCACGCCACCGGGTCCGAACACTGAAGCTTTCTTT.

The rearrangement links TRBV6-5 to TRBJ2-3, with 12 bases that match TRBD2. Germline V gene data show CDR1 as MNHEY and CDR2 as SVGAGI. After removal of 4 bases from V and 5 bases from J, the junction contained 7 bases not matched to a gene. The CDR3 has 16 amino acids. The CDR3 DNA is TGTGCCAGCAGTTCTCCTAGCGGGGGGGCCGAAGATACGCAGTATTTT. Its translation is CASSSPSGGAEDTQYF.

J is TRBJ1-1 and V is TRBV5-4; D not certain. Trimming left V 0 bases short and J 5 bases short, with 14 bases between. CDR3 size: 15 residues. Germline lookup yields CDR1 SGHNT and CDR2 YYREEE (reference sequence). The CDR3 spells CASSLANGVGTEAFF. The CDR3 DNA is TGTGCCAGCAGCTTGGCCAACGGGGTGGGGACTGAAGCTTTCTTT. The full variable domain, with the rest looked up from reference TRBV5-4 and TRBJ1-1, is ETGVTQSPTHLIKTRGQQVTLRCSSQSGHNTVSWYQQALGQGPQFIFQYYREEENGRGNFPPRFSGLQFPNYSSELNVNALELDDSALYLCASSLANGVGTEAFFGQGTRLTVV.

The sample holds many counts of this clone. The CDR3 DNA follows: TGTGCCAGCAGTGGGGGGTACAGGGGCCACGGTTATAATATAGGGCAGTTCTTC. Translating it yields CASSGGYRGHGYNIGQFF. J is TRBJ2-1 and V is TRBV28; D might be TRBD1 (7 bases). There are 18 residues in the CDR3. Trimming removed 5 bases at V and 12 bases at J, with 32 bases between. The germline gives CDR1 MDHEN, CDR2 SYDVKM.

This clone showed up just a few times. The chain has TRBV3-1 (or the pseudogene TRBV3-2) and TRBJ2-7; 8 bases map to TRBD2. Per the germline V gene, CDR1 is LGHDT and CDR2 is YNNKEL (reference sequence). CDR3 length equals 15 residues. Losses at the gene ends were 4 bases for V and 6 bases for J; bases not matched to a gene: 11. CDR3 protein: CASSPGDGRAREQYF. In DNA form, the CDR3 reads TGTGCCAGCAGCCCGGGGGACGGGAGGGCCCGCGAGCAGTACTTC.

The J gene is TRBJ2-5, the V gene TRBV3-1 (or the pseudogene TRBV3-2), with a possible D match to TRBD2 (6 bases). The CDR3 has 15 residues. Germline V gives CDR1 LGHDT, CDR2 YNNKEL (reference sequence). V was clipped by 0 bases and J by 2 bases, with 10 bases between them. The CDR3 coding sequence is TGTGCCAGCAGCCAAGATTGGGCGGGGCAAGAGACCCAGTACTTC. It codes for CASSQDWAGQETQYF.

The rearrangement joins TRBV28 to TRBJ1-6; perhaps TRBD1 as D (6 bases). CDR1 and CDR2 from the germline V gene are MDHEN and SYDVKM. Trimming stripped 1 base from V and 11 bases from J, with 15 bases between. The CDR3 sequence is 15 residues long. The DNA of the CDR3 is TGTGCCAGCAGTTTATCCGGACAGAGCCGTCCACCCCTCCACTTT. Translated: CASSLSGQSRPPLHF. Full variable domain (missing parts from reference TRBV28 and TRBJ1-6): DVKVTQSSRYLVKRTGEKVFLECVQDMDHENMFWYRQDPGLGLRLIYFSYDVKMKEKGDIPEGYSVSREKKERFSLILESASTNQTSMYLCASSLSGQSRPPLHFGNGTRLTVT.

The chain joins TRBV11-2 to TRBJ2-2, with D unclear. V was shortened by 5 bases and J by 3 bases, with 10 bases between the two germline ends. The length of the CDR3 is 14 residues. Germline loops: CDR1 SGHAT, CDR2 FQNNGV. The CDR3 DNA reads as TGTGCCAGCAGCATCTTTAGAGACACCGGGGAGCTGTTTTTT. Translation: CASSIFRDTGELFF.